The rows below give T cell receptor beta chains drawn from one sample of a study of blood T cell repertoires in COVID-19. Here immunoSEQ multiplex PCR was the method, and the copy in TCRdb shows in-frame clones only, minus some. The sample includes under 250,000 clones, 88% of them seen just once. Sequenced: peripheral blood. These TCRs come from a man between 35 and 55 years old with acute or convalescent COVID-19. Both conserved end residues are part of each CDR3. The D gene is left open where the match is weak. The size entry is marked missing in some rows and otherwise reads once, few, many or a size class.

size: .; D: .; J: TRBJ1-3; V: TRBV11-2; DNA: TGTGCCAGCAGCTTCGAGGCTGGAAACACCATATATTTT; CDR3: CASSFEAGNTIYF
size: .; D: TRBD1; J: TRBJ1-5; V: TRBV9; DNA: TGTGCCAGCAGCGTAGAGACAGGGCAGCCCCAGCATTTT; CDR3: CASSVETGQPQHF
size: .; D: TRBD1; J: TRBJ2-1; V: TRBV7-2; DNA: TGTGCCAGCAGCCCTGGACAGGGTCAGGATGAGCAGTTCTTC; CDR3: CASSPGQGQDEQFF
size: few; D: .; J: TRBJ1-5; V: TRBV30; DNA: TGTGCCTGGAGTACCAGTTCTTCCCAGCCCCAGCATTTT; CDR3: CAWSTSSSQPQHF
size: few; D: TRBD2; J: TRBJ2-1; V: TRBV6-2/TRBV6-3; DNA: TGTGCCAGCAGTTACGTCCTAGCGGGGGACGCAAATGAGCAGTTCTTC; CDR3: CASSYVLAGDANEQFF
size: .; D: .; J: TRBJ1-2; V: TRBV4-1; DNA: TGCGCCAGCAGCCAAATTGGAGTCTTTTATGGCTACACCTTC; CDR3: CASSQIGVFYGYTF
size: .; D: TRBD1; J: TRBJ1-1; V: TRBV30; DNA: TGTGCCTGGAGTCGGGACAGCTACACTGAAGCTTTCTTT; CDR3: CAWSRDSYTEAFF
size: .; D: .; J: TRBJ1-2; V: TRBV15; DNA: TGTGCCACCAGCAGAGACTCGGTTGGCTACACCTTC; CDR3: CATSRDSVGYTF
size: .; D: TRBD2; J: TRBJ2-7; V: TRBV6-6; DNA: TGTGCCAGCAGTTACTCGAGACTAGCGAGTTACGAGCAGTACTTC; CDR3: CASSYSRLASYEQYF
size: .; D: TRBD1; J: TRBJ1-1; V: TRBV7-6; DNA: TGTGCCAGCAGCCAGGGACAGGGGGGGAACACTGAAGCTTTCTTT; CDR3: CASSQGQGGNTEAFF
size: .; D: .; J: TRBJ1-1; V: TRBV7-9; DNA: TGTGCCAGCAGCTTAGGAGGGATTGAAGCTTTCTTT; CDR3: CASSLGGIEAFF
size: .; D: .; J: TRBJ1-1; V: TRBV12-3/TRBV12-4; DNA: TGTGCCAGCAGTTTATCTGACACCGAAGCTTTCTTT; CDR3: CASSLSDTEAFF
size: .; D: .; J: TRBJ1-2; V: TRBV4-1; DNA: TGCGCCAGCAGCCCTCTAAACAGGGCTGGCTACACCTTC; CDR3: CASSPLNRAGYTF
size: .; D: .; J: TRBJ1-1; V: TRBV6-5; DNA: TGTGCCAGCAGTTACTTGAAGTCAGGGGTGACTGAAGCTTTCTTT; CDR3: CASSYLKSGVTEAFF
size: .; D: .; J: TRBJ1-5; V: TRBV30; DNA: TGTGCCGTTTCCGGGGATAGCAATCAGCCCCAGCATTTT; CDR3: CAVSGDSNQPQHF
size: .; D: .; J: TRBJ2-7; V: TRBV11-2; DNA: TGTGCCAGCAGCTTCGCAGGGTCGTACGAGCAGTACTTC; CDR3: CASSFAGSYEQYF
size: .; D: TRBD1; J: TRBJ1-5; V: TRBV10-1; DNA: TGCGCCAGCAGCGGGACAGGGCGCCAGCCCCAGCATTTT; CDR3: CASSGTGRQPQHF
size: .; D: .; J: TRBJ2-7; V: TRBV30; DNA: TGTGCCTGGAGTGCATGGGGGGACGAGCAGTACTTC; CDR3: CAWSAWGDEQYF
size: once; D: TRBD2; J: TRBJ2-3; V: TRBV27; DNA: TGTGCCAGCAGTTTAGCGGGGGGGCTCGGAGAGGTAGATACGCAGTATTTT; CDR3: CASSLAGGLGEVDTQYF
size: few; D: .; J: TRBJ2-7; V: TRBV6-5; DNA: TGTGCCAGCTGGGGGGACAGCTCCTACGAGCAGTACTTC; CDR3: CASWGDSSYEQYF
size: .; D: TRBD1; J: TRBJ2-2; V: TRBV9; DNA: TGTGCCAGCAGCGTGGATAGGGGGCGACTCGGGGAGCTGTTTTTT; CDR3: CASSVDRGRLGELFF
size: .; D: TRBD1; J: TRBJ1-6; V: TRBV15; DNA: TGTGCCACCAGCAGGACAGGGGGCAACGGTTTGTCACCCCTCCACTTT; CDR3: CATSRTGGNGLSPLHF
size: .; D: .; J: TRBJ2-6; V: TRBV27; DNA: TGTGCCAGCAGTTTCCGGTGGCGGAGGAACTCTGGGGCCAACGTCCTGACTTTC; CDR3: CASSFRWRRNSGANVLTF
size: .; D: TRBD1; J: TRBJ1-4; V: TRBV18; DNA: TGTGCCAGCTCATTGGGACAGGCTAATGAAAAACTGTTTTTT; CDR3: CASSLGQANEKLFF
size: .; D: TRBD2; J: TRBJ2-3; V: TRBV7-9; DNA: TGTGCCAGCAGCACCCCTCCTAGCGGGGGGGGCTCCCGCACAGATACGCAGTATTTT; CDR3: CASSTPPSGGGSRTDTQYF
size: .; D: .; J: TRBJ2-7; V: TRBV5-1; DNA: TGCGCCAGCAGCCCTGGGCGGGGCCGATTCTACGAGCAGTACTTC; CDR3: CASSPGRGRFYEQYF
size: few; D: .; J: TRBJ2-3; V: TRBV9; DNA: TGTGCCAGCAGCGTGCGTCCCTCTAGCACAGATACGCAGTATTTT; CDR3: CASSVRPSSTDTQYF
size: .; D: .; J: TRBJ1-2; V: TRBV7-6; DNA: TGTGCCAGCAGCTCACAGAGTAACTATGGCTACACCTTC; CDR3: CASSSQSNYGYTF
size: .; D: TRBD1; J: TRBJ2-7; V: TRBV27; DNA: TGTGCCAGCAGTTCGAACCGGGACAGAACCTACGAGCAGTACTTC; CDR3: CASSSNRDRTYEQYF
size: .; D: TRBD1; J: TRBJ2-5; V: TRBV7-9; DNA: TGTGCCAGCAGCATAATTATCCCCGGGACGGACAGGGGGCTAGAGACCCAGTACTTC; CDR3: CASSIIIPGTDRGLETQYF
size: .; D: TRBD1; J: TRBJ1-1; V: TRBV19; DNA: TGTGCCAGTAGCTCCTTCGGGACAGGGGCTAACACTGAAGCTTTCTTT; CDR3: CASSSFGTGANTEAFF
size: .; D: .; J: TRBJ2-7; V: TRBV28; DNA: TGTGCCAGCAGTTTAGGCAGTTCCTACGAGCAGTACTTC; CDR3: CASSLGSSYEQYF
size: .; D: .; J: TRBJ2-5; V: TRBV27; DNA: TGTGCCAGCAGACCAGGGGGGTCAGAGACCCAGTACTTC; CDR3: CASRPGGSETQYF
size: .; D: .; J: TRBJ2-3; V: TRBV19; DNA: TGTGCCAGTAGTTCACCCGTGGGCAGGGATACAGATACGCAGTATTTT; CDR3: CASSSPVGRDTDTQYF
size: .; D: TRBD1; J: TRBJ1-2; V: TRBV29-1; DNA: TGCAGCGCAGACGGACAGGGGGCGCTTACGGGCTACACCTTC; CDR3: CSADGQGALTGYTF
size: .; D: TRBD1; J: TRBJ1-1; V: TRBV9; DNA: TGTGCCAGCAGTTTTGGGACAGGGGGCACTGAAGCTTTCTTT; CDR3: CASSFGTGGTEAFF
size: .; D: TRBD1; J: TRBJ2-3; V: TRBV27; DNA: TGTGCCAGCAGTTCGGACAGGGGAAATACGCAGTATTTT; CDR3: CASSSDRGNTQYF
size: .; D: TRBD2; J: TRBJ2-7; V: TRBV28; DNA: TGTGCCAGCAGTTTAGAAGCGGGACTTACGTACGAGCAGTACTTC; CDR3: CASSLEAGLTYEQYF
size: .; D: .; J: TRBJ1-4; V: TRBV29-1; DNA: TGCAGCGTTGAAGAGGGACTGGAAGAAAAACTGTTTTTT; CDR3: CSVEEGLEEKLFF
size: .; D: TRBD2; J: TRBJ2-1; V: TRBV4-2; DNA: TGTGCCAGCAGCCAAGAAGGGGGGACTAGCATTGAGCAGTTCTTC; CDR3: CASSQEGGTSIEQFF
size: .; D: .; J: TRBJ1-5; V: TRBV2; DNA: TGTGCCACCAAATCACAGGGATCGGAGCGGCCCCAGCATTTT; CDR3: CATKSQGSERPQHF
size: .; D: .; J: TRBJ1-1; V: TRBV5-1; DNA: TGCGCCAGCAGCTTGGGACGGCAGACTAACACTGAAGCTTTCTTT; CDR3: CASSLGRQTNTEAFF
size: .; D: .; J: TRBJ1-3; V: TRBV19; DNA: TGTGCCAGTAGTATCGGTACCGACAGGGGAAACACCATATATTTT; CDR3: CASSIGTDRGNTIYF
size: .; D: TRBD1; J: TRBJ2-1; V: TRBV27; DNA: TGTGCCAGCAGTTCGCCGGGACAGGGCCTCTTTCTCTACAATGAGCAGTTCTTC; CDR3: CASSSPGQGLFLYNEQFF
size: .; D: .; J: TRBJ1-1; V: TRBV9; DNA: TGTGCCAGCAGCGTACCCGCAGGAAAGAACACTGAAGCTTTCTTT; CDR3: CASSVPAGKNTEAFF
size: .; D: .; J: TRBJ2-1; V: TRBV18; DNA: TGTGCCAGCTCACCAAACTCGGAGAACAATGAGCAGTTCTTC; CDR3: CASSPNSENNEQFF
size: .; D: TRBD1; J: TRBJ1-1; V: TRBV3-1/TRBV3-2; DNA: TGTGCCAGCAGTCCCGGGACAGTTGAAGCTTTCTTT; CDR3: CASSPGTVEAFF
size: once; D: TRBD1; J: TRBJ2-5; V: TRBV2; DNA: TGTGCCAGCAGTGGGGGACAGGGGGATACGGGGCAAGAGACCCAGTACTTC; CDR3: CASSGGQGDTGQETQYF
size: .; D: .; J: TRBJ1-2; V: TRBV7-9; DNA: TGTGCCAGCAGCATAAACCGGGGGGGCTACACCTTC; CDR3: CASSINRGGYTF
size: .; D: .; J: TRBJ2-3; V: TRBV5-4; DNA: TGTGCCAGCAGCTTTTACCAGGCGGGGGCCTTCACAGATACGCAGTATTTT; CDR3: CASSFYQAGAFTDTQYF